This T cell receptor beta chain was sequenced in a study of cytomegalovirus exposure and HLA in healthy donors. General observations from the study: Investigators reported 164 TCR beta chains as tied to cytomegalovirus.

Note on this clone: Its antigen is still unknown.

Assay used: immunoSEQ multiplex PCR; TCRdb lists only in-frame clones, some missing. Here the sample spans roughly 330,000 clones, about nine tenths being singletons. The V segment lost 8 bases and the J segment 2 bases; nucleotides outside the gene matches: 12. CDR1 MNHNS and CDR2 SASEGT come from the germline V gene. The CDR3 extends over 15 amino acids. The receptor's source is a woman in her 30s in good health and CMV-seropositive. The genes are TRBV6-1 and TRBJ2-7; TRBD1 matches at 7 bases. Sequencing input: PBMCs. The CDR3 sequence: CASRMGDRDTYEQYF. The CDR3 DNA follows: TGTGCCAGCCGGATGGGGGACAGAGATACCTACGAGCAGTACTTC.